The 12 T cell receptor beta chains given below trace back to one sample, sequenced in a study of blood T cell repertoires in COVID-19. The assay was immunoSEQ multiplex PCR, and TCRdb's table has in-frame clones only and misses some. The sample comprises over 150,000 clones, approximately 90% of which are singletons, and approximately 0.56% rests with the top ten. The sequencing sample was made of peripheral blood. The receptors were gathered from a man aged 50 or older with acute or convalescent COVID-19.

The chain recombines TRBV5-1 with TRBJ2-2, with 7 bases identical to TRBD2. V shed 0 bases, J shed 5 bases, and the junction held 1 base outside the gene matches. CDR3 length: 14 amino acids. Germline assignment: CDR1 SGHRS and CDR2 YFSETQ. For the CDR3, the DNA is TGCGCCAGCAGCTTGGCGGGGGGAACCGGGGAGCTGTTTTTT. Translating it yields CASSLAGGTGELFF. Filled out from reference TRBV5-1 and TRBJ2-2, the complete variable domain reads KAGVTQTPRYLIKTRGQQVTLSCSPISGHRSVSWYQQTPGQGLQFLFEYFSETQRNKGNFPGRFSGRQFSNSRSEMNVSTLELGDSALYLCASSLAGGTGELFFGEGSRLTVL.

The chain is built from TRBV27 and TRBJ1-6; the D gene is possibly TRBD1 (6 bases). V lost 3 bases to trimming and J lost 7 bases, with 10 bases between them. The CDR3 runs 14 residues. Germline loops: CDR1 MNHEY, CDR2 SMNVEV (reference sequence). The chain's CDR3 is CASSLDSWNSPLHF. The CDR3 bases are TGTGCCAGCAGTTTGGACAGCTGGAATTCACCCCTCCACTTT.

The rearrangement links TRBV3-1 (or the pseudogene TRBV3-2) to TRBJ2-7; TRBD1 matches 8 bases. The V gene's germline CDR1 is LGHDT and CDR2 YNNKEL (reference sequence). V was clipped by 6 bases and J by 6 bases; unmatched bases: 4. CDR3 length: 12 residues. The CDR3 nucleotides read TGTGCCAGCAGGCAGACAGGGGCCGAGCAGTACTTC. Encoded protein: CASRQTGAEQYF.

In DNA, the CDR3 is TGCGCCAGCAGCCAAGTTCAGGGGAGAACTAATGAAAAACTGTTTTTT. Translated: CASSQVQGRTNEKLFF. This chain joins TRBV4-1 and TRBJ1-4, with a possible D match to TRBD1 (6 bases). Germline CDR1 is MGHRA and CDR2 is YSYEKL. Trimming removed 1 base from V and 1 base from J, with 10 bases in between. The CDR3 runs to 16 residues.

This chain connects TRBV6-7 to TRBJ1-5; a possible D gene is TRBD1 (5 bases). TRBV6-7 is an open reading frame, and its role is uncertain. This CDR3 has 16 residues. The V end lost 2 bases, the J end lost 0 bases, and 11 bases lay between the germline ends. In nucleotides, the CDR3 is TGTGCCAGCAGTTACACCGACAGAATTAGCAATCAGCCCCAGCATTTT. It codes for CASSYTDRISNQPQHF.

V usage is TRBV29-1 and J usage is TRBJ1-1; D perhaps matches TRBD1 (5 bases). CDR1 and CDR2 from the germline V gene are SQVTM and ANQGSEA. The CDR3 has 11 amino acids. V lost 4 bases and J lost 3, with 6 bases in between. CDR3 residues: CSVGTYTEAFF. CDR3 sequence (DNA): TGCAGCGTTGGGACATACACTGAAGCTTTCTTT.

V usage is TRBV11-2 and J usage is TRBJ1-3; D is uncertain. V lost 3 bases to trimming and J lost 0 bases, with 12 bases between them. The CDR3 has 16 residues. The germline gives CDR1 SGHAT, CDR2 FQNNGV. The CDR3 region has the DNA TGTGCCAGCAGCTTTGGAGGGCTCGACTCTGGAAACACCATATATTTT. Its translation: CASSFGGLDSGNTIYF.

The V call is TRBV21-1, the J call TRBJ2-1; TRBD1, the table's D call, lacks a check against the DNA. TRBV21-1 is labeled a pseudogene. This CDR3 spans 11 amino acids. CDR3 amino acids: CASSTGQEQFF. The DNA of the CDR3 is TGTGCCAGCAGCACAGGCCAGGAGCAGTTCTTC.

This chain joins TRBV7-2 and TRBJ1-3; D call uncertain. Per germline, CDR1 SGHTA and CDR2 FQGNSA. Trimming pared 1 base from V and 2 bases from J, leaving 18 bases between. The CDR3 runs to 18 residues. CDR3 nucleotides: TGTGCCAGCAGCTTAGGGCCCTCCCACGGAGGAACTGGAAACACCATATATTTT. Translated: CASSLGPSHGGTGNTIYF. The full variable domain, its missing parts supplied by reference TRBV7-2 and TRBJ1-3, is GAGVSQSPSNKVTEKGKDVELRCDPISGHTALYWYRQSLGQGLEFLIYFQGNSAPDKSGLPSDRFSAERTGGSVSTLTIQRTQQEDSAVYLCASSLGPSHGGTGNTIYFGEGSWLTVV.

The chain employs TRBV10-2 and TRBJ1-5, with 9 bases identical to TRBD1. This CDR3 has 14 residues. The germline gives CDR1 WSHSY, CDR2 SAAADI. Unmatched junction bases numbered 4, after V lost 4 bases and J lost 6 bases. The CDR3 DNA reads TGCGCCAGCAGTGGGGAGGACAGGGGTCAGCCCCAGCATTTT. Residues: CASSGEDRGQPQHF.

This clone appeared once. The chain couples TRBV2 to TRBJ2-5; D might be TRBD2 (6 bases). The CDR3 consists of 14 residues. The germline V and J ends were trimmed by 7 bases and 1 base, with 13 bases remaining between them. The germline CDR1 and CDR2 sequences are SNHLY and FYNNEI. CDR3 coding DNA: TGTGCCAGCAATCGGTTGGGAGGCCAAGAGACCCAGTACTTC. The encoded protein is CASNRLGGQETQYF.

The chain carries TRBV19 and TRBJ1-1; 9 bases fit TRBD1. This CDR3 has 15 residues. The V segment lost 6 bases and the J segment 0 bases; nucleotides outside the gene matches: 5. CDR1 is LNHDA, CDR2 SQIVND, per germline (reference sequence). CDR3 sequence (DNA): TGTGCCAGTAGAACCAGGGACAGGGTGAACACTGAAGCTTTCTTT. Its protein product is CASRTRDRVNTEAFF.